This TCR beta chain is from a study of cytomegalovirus exposure and HLA in healthy donors. Findings of the study overall: Across all donors, roughly uniform sequencing depth was an assumption of the presence/absence analyses. Later analysis showed TCR association rates varying by HLA locus, highest for DRB1 and lowest for HLA-C.

Amplification used 60 Vbeta primers and 13 Jbeta primers. The protocol was immunoSEQ multiplex PCR, while the TCRdb copy is restricted to in-frame clones and leaves out a portion. The sample holds about 68,000 clones, 80% to 90% seen once. This CDR3 region has 14 residues. Trimming took 3 bases from V and 0 from J, leaving 9 bases between them. Germline values: CDR1 MNHEY, CDR2 SMNVEV (reference sequence). Note on this clone: Its antigen remains unknown.

The chain combines TRBV27 with TRBJ2-7; no reliable D call. The sequencing input was PBMCs. The clonotype was recovered from a human donor in good health. The CDR3 bases are TGTGCCAGCAGTTTTGGTTACAGCTCCTACGAGCAGTACTTC. Its translation is CASSFGYSSYEQYF.